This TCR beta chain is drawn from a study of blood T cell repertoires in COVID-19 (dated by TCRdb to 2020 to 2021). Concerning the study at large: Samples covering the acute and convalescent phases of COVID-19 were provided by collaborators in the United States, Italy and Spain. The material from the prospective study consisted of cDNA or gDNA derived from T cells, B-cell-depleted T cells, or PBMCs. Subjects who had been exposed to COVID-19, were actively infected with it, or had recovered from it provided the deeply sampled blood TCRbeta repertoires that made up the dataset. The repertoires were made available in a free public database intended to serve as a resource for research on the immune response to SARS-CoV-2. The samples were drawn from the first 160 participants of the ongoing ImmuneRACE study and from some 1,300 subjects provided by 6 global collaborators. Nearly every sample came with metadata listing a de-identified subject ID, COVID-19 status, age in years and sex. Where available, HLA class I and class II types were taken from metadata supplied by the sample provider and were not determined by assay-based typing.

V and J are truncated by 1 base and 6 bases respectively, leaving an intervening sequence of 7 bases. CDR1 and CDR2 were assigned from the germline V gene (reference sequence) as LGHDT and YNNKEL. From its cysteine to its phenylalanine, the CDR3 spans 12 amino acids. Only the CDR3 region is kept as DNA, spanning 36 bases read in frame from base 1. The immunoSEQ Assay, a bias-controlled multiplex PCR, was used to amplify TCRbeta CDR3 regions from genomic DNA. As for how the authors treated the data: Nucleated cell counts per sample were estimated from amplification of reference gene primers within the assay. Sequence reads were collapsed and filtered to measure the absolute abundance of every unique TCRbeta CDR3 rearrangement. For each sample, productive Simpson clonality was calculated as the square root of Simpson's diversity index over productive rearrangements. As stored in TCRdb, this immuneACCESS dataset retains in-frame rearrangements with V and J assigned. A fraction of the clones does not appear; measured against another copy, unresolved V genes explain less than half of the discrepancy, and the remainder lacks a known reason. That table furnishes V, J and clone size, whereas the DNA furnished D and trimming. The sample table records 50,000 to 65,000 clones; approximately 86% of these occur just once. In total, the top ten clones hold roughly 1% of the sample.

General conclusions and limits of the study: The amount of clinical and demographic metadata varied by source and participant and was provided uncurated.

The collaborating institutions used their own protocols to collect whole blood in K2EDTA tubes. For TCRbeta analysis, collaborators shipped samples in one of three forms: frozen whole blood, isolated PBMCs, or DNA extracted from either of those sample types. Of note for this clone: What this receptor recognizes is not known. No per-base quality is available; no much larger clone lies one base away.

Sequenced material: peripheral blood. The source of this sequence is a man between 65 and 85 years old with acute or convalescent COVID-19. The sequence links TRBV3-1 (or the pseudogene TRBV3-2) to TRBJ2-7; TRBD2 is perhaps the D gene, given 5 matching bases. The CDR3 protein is CASSQAAGEQYF. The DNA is TGTGCCAGCAGCCAAGCTGCGGGCGAGCAGTACTTC.